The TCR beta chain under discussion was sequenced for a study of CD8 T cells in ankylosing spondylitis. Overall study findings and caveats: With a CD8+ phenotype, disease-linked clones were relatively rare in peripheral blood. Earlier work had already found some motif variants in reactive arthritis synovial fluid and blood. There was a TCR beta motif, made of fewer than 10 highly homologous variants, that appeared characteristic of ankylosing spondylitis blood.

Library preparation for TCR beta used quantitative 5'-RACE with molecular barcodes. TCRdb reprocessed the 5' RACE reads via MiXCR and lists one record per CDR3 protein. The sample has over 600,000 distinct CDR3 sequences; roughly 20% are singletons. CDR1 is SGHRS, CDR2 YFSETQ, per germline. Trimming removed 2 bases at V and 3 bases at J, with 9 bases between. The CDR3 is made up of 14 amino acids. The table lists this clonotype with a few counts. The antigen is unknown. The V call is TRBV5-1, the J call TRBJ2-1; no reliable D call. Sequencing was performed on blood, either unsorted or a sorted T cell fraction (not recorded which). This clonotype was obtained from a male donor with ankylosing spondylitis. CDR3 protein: CASSFNRRYNEQFF. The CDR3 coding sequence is TGCGCCAGCAGCTTTAACAGACGCTACAATGAGCAGTTCTTC.